This TCR beta chain was retrieved from a study of blood T cell repertoires in COVID-19. Background on the study: The samples span acute and convalescent COVID-19 from the United States, Italy and Spain. From T cells, B-cell-depleted T cells, or PBMCs came the material, which was cDNA or gDNA.

Participant reports of clinical history set cohort assignment. Donors of Cohort 3 who recovered were those that had two negative PCRs, clearance, or symptom resolution. The repertoire was sequenced with immunoSEQ multiplex PCR; TCRdb's copy has only in-frame clones and lacks some. The sample consists of 450,000 to 600,000 clones, 75% to 90% of them appearing once. The material sequenced was PBMCs or T cells enriched from blood (not recorded which). The TCR was taken from a woman aged 18-35 years who had recovered from COVID-19.

The CDR3 here is CASNRGLDLEAFF. The CDR3 DNA reads as TGTGCCAGTAACAGGGGGCTAGACCTTGAAGCTTTCTTT. The chain has TRBV6-5 and TRBJ1-1; 9 positions match TRBD1. The CDR3 is made up of 13 amino acids. From germline, CDR1 is MNHEY and CDR2 SVGAGI. The ends lost 9 bases at V and 7 bases at J; junction bases unmatched: 9.